The rows below give T cell receptor beta chains drawn from one sample of a study of T cells expressing NK-cell markers. No DNA is given; TCRdb re-called the 5' RACE reads and lists each CDR3 protein once. The record lists 150,000 or so distinct CDR3 sequences, of which the ten most abundant hold around a third. Sample: blood T cells: a sorted CD56 or NKG2C T cell subset, CD4+ or CD8+ T cells, or bulk PBMC T cells (not recorded which). The receptors shown here come from a woman aged 50 to 60 in good health. CDR3s include the opening cysteine and the closing phenylalanine or tryptophan.

CDR3,J,V
CASSQGSAGSYYNEQFF,TRBJ2-1,TRBV3-1
CASSWDRDTGWPLHF,TRBJ1-6,TRBV5-1
CSFALAPHFYEQYF,TRBJ2-7,TRBV20-1
CATSRQAGYTDTQYF,TRBJ2-3,TRBV15
CASSYSTSLAGGRSYNEQFF,TRBJ2-1,TRBV6-5
CASRDGTGGNEQFF,TRBJ2-1,TRBV6-5
CASSGQSSAYYEQYF,TRBJ2-7,TRBV2
CASSRTVGGGTGELFF,TRBJ2-2,TRBV7-6
CASSLIEGFMNTEAFF,TRBJ1-1,TRBV7-9
CASSLGDGYGYTF,TRBJ1-2,TRBV12-3/TRBV12-4
CATSRAGGTEAFF,TRBJ1-1,TRBV24-1
CSARGTSGTIYNEQFF,TRBJ2-1,TRBV20-1
CASSGRMGAYNEQFF,TRBJ2-1,TRBV7-9
CASSFRDRGSHEQFF,TRBJ2-1,TRBV12-3/TRBV12-4
CSVLQGAGTGELFF,TRBJ2-2,TRBV29-1
CASSQFAGVSYNEQFF,TRBJ2-1,TRBV4-1
CASRPGGPSTDTQYF,TRBJ2-3,TRBV6-5
CSVEDGRRDTQYF,TRBJ2-3,TRBV29-1